What follows is one T cell receptor beta chain and its context. Its antigen is not known. This entry comes from a study of cytomegalovirus exposure and HLA in healthy donors. The PCR made use of 60 Vbeta and 13 Jbeta primers. TCRdb keeps only in-frame clones here, not all; method: immunoSEQ multiplex PCR. The sample has roughly 220,000 clones. Study-wide findings and caveats: Productive rates of about 90% or about 30% were seen for most TCR beta V segments in an earlier analysis. Researchers reported from a later analysis that most CMV-associated TCR beta chains appeared HLA-restricted.

The sequenced sample was PBMCs. This TCR came from a girl aged 2-9 years in good health and CMV-seropositive.

CDR3 DNA sequence: TGTGCCAGCCATCCCCCAGGGCAGAACTATGGCTACACCTTC. Protein sequence: CASHPPGQNYGYTF. The chain joins TRBV27 to TRBJ1-2; weak D call: TRBD1 (5 bases). The germline V and J ends were trimmed by 8 bases and 2 bases, with 15 bases remaining between them. The CDR3 contains 14 residues. Germline V gives CDR1 MNHEY, CDR2 SMNVEV (reference sequence).